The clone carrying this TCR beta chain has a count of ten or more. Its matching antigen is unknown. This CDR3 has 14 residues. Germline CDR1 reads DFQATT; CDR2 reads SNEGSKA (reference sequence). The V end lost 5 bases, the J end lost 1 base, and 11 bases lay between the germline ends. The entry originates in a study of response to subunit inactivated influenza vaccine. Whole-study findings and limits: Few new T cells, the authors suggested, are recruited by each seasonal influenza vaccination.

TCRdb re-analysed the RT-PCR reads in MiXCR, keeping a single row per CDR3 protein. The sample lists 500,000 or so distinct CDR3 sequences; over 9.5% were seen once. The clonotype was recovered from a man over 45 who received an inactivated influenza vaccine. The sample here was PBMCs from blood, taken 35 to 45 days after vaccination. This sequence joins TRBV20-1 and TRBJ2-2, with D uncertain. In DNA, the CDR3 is TGCAGTGCTCCCACAAATAGGAACACCGGGGAGCTGTTTTTT. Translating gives CSAPTNRNTGELFF.